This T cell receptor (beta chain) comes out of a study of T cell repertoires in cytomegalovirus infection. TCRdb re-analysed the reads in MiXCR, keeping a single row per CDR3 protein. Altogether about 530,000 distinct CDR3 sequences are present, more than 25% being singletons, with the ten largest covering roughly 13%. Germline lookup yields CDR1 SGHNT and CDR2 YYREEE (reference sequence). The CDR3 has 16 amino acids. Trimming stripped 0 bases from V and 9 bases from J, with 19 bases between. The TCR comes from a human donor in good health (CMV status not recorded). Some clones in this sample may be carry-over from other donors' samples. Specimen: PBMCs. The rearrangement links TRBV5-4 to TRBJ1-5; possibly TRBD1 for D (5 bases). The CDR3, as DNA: TGTGCCAGCAGCTTGGGAGGGGCGGGTCAATCAGCGCCCCAGCATTTT. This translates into CASSLGGAGQSAPQHF.